The T cell receptor beta chain described here comes from a study of T cell changes during pregnancy in multiple sclerosis. Assay used: immunoSEQ multiplex PCR; TCRdb lists only in-frame clones, some missing. In the table there are about 38,000 clones, about nine tenths of which are singletons. The CDR3 is made up of 17 amino acids. Germline V CDR1 and CDR2: MNHNS, SASEGT. V lost 2 bases and J lost 2, with 18 bases in between. The rearrangement joins TRBV6-1 to TRBJ2-5, with D possibly matching TRBD2 (5 bases). Specimen: CD8+ T cells from peripheral blood mononuclear cells, collected in the second trimester of pregnancy. This TCR was recovered from a female donor with multiple sclerosis, enrolled in a pregnancy study. The CDR3 region is CASSEIGVASKQETQYF. The CDR3, as DNA: TGTGCCAGCAGTGAAATCGGCGTAGCGTCAAAGCAAGAGACCCAGTACTTC.